This TCR beta chain was profiled in a study of vaccination and CD4 T cells after COVID-19. Looking at the study overall: Drawing of post-COVID samples took place a median roughly 97 days after diagnosis (range 35 to 161).

The CDR3 totals 14 residues. Looked up from germline, CDR1 is MGHDK and CDR2 is SYGVNS. Trimming removed 3 bases from V and 6 bases from J, with 14 bases in between. Documented treatment: 10-day PBMC culture with coronavirus spike peptide pools or control peptides (ViraFEST assay). Samples of CD4+ T cells were obtained from the unexposed donor before the COVID-19 pandemic (2011-2018). Following expansion of antigen-specific T cells with peptide pools, ViraFEST then sequenced TCRs. Of note for this clonotype: The target antigen is unknown.

Oncomine TCR Beta short-read sequencing was applied to DNA from cultured CD4+ T cells. TCRdb processed the PCR reads anew with MiXCR; each CDR3 protein has one entry. This table has about 8,800 distinct CDR3 sequences, about half appearing once. This chain uses TRBV25-1 with TRBJ2-5; D perhaps matches TRBD1 (6 bases). The TCR was taken from a human donor in good health. Sequenced: CD4+ T cells from blood, cultured in vitro. CDR3 residues: CASSDNRATKTQYF. The DNA for the CDR3 is TGTGCCAGCAGTGATAACAGGGCAACGAAGACCCAGTACTTC.